The 25 T cell receptor beta chains below all came from one sample that was sequenced in a study of T cell repertoires in cytomegalovirus infection. TCRdb re-called the reads through MiXCR, storing one row per CDR3 protein. The sample includes approximately 630,000 distinct CDR3 sequences, roughly a quarter of them seen just once. Sequenced input: CD8+ T cells from PBMCs. The source of these receptors is a human donor in good health (CMV status not recorded). Some clones in this sample may be carry-over from other donors' samples.

The chain links TRBV20-1 to TRBJ1-2; no clear D gene. The CDR3 runs to 13 residues. V was cut by 3 bases and J by 2 bases, with 10 bases left in between. Germline CDR1 is DFQATT and CDR2 is SNEGSKA (reference sequence). The CDR3 DNA reads TGCAGTGCTAGCTTACGGTTCAACTATGGCTACACCTTC. This codes for CSASLRFNYGYTF.

This clonotype occurred a few times. CDR3 in amino acids: CATWGVEGNQPQHF. In nucleotides, the CDR3 is TGTGCCACCTGGGGGGTTGAGGGCAATCAGCCCCAGCATTTT. The V gene is TRBV28, the J gene TRBJ1-5, with D maybe TRBD1 (5 bases). The CDR3 covers 14 residues. In germline, CDR1 is MDHEN, CDR2 SYDVKM. Trimming took 10 bases from V and 2 from J, leaving 15 bases between them.

The chain joins TRBV6-5 to TRBJ2-1; 12 positions match TRBD2. Trimming at V came to 5 bases and at J to 10 bases, leaving 15 bases not matched to a gene. The CDR3 covers 17 residues. Germline V gives CDR1 MNHEY, CDR2 SVGAGI. The CDR3 protein is CASSPYGLAGYGWEQFF. The CDR3 region has the DNA TGTGCCAGCAGTCCCTATGGACTAGCGGGGTACGGGTGGGAGCAGTTCTTC.

This clonotype showed up just a few times. This chain links TRBV6-5 with TRBJ1-5; possibly TRBD1 for D (5 bases). Trimming took 6 bases from V and 3 from J, leaving 15 bases between them. Germline V gene lookup returns CDR1 MNHEY and CDR2 SVGAGI. This CDR3 spans 15 amino acids. The CDR3 DNA sequence: TGTGCCAGCAGGGAGGGGTCCGGACACAATCAGCCCCAGCATTTT. This codes for CASREGSGHNQPQHF.

This clonotype was detected a few times. This chain joins TRBV14 and TRBJ1-3; 12 bases map to TRBD1. The J segment lost 0 bases and the V segment lost 4 bases, leaving 7 bases of the junction unmatched. Germline CDR1 is SGHDN and CDR2 is FVKESK. The CDR3 runs to 18 residues. For the CDR3, the DNA is TGTGCCAGCAGCCCGGGACAGGGGGCGGCCCCCTCTGGAAACACCATATATTTT. It specifies CASSPGQGAAPSGNTIYF. Supplemented by reference TRBV14 and TRBJ1-3, the full variable domain reads EAGVTQFPSHSVIEKGQTVTLRCDPISGHDNLYWYRRVMGKEIKFLLHFVKESKQDESGMPNNRFLAERTGGTYSTLKVQPAELEDSGVYFCASSPGQGAAPSGNTIYFGEGSWLTVV.

This clonotype was seen a single time. The junction shows a germline mismatch at one end, possibly a read error. This chain connects TRBV20-1 to TRBJ2-3; 8 positions agree with TRBD1. CDR3 size: 15 residues. Germline V gene sequence: CDR1 DFQATT, CDR2 SNEGSKA (reference sequence). The CDR3 here is CGAIPRDRSTDTQYF. The CDR3 DNA reads as TGCGGTGCTATACCTAGGGACAGGAGCACAGATACGCAGTATTTT.

The rearrangement joins TRBV10-3 to TRBJ1-2; D possibly corresponds to TRBD1 (6 bases). CDR1 ENHRY and CDR2 SYGVKD come from the germline V gene. This CDR3 has 17 amino acids. Trimming pared 4 bases from V and 2 bases from J, leaving 20 bases between. The CDR3 DNA reads TGTGCCATCAGTGTCTTCGTTCATTTGGGGGCCAACTATGGCTACACCTTC. Encoded protein: CAISVFVHLGANYGYTF.

DNA of the CDR3: TGTGCCAGCAGCGGGGGCCGATCAGGCGATACGCAGTATTTT. It translates to CASSGGRSGDTQYF. The chain joins TRBV7-3 to TRBJ2-3, with a possible D match to TRBD1 (6 bases). V was pared by 5 bases and J by 6 bases, with 15 bases between. CDR3 length: 14 residues. The germline gives CDR1 SGHTA, CDR2 FQGTGA.

The V call is TRBV4-3, the J call TRBJ2-1, with TRBD1 matching over 8 bases. Germline CDR1 is LGHNA and CDR2 is YSLEER. J gave up 2 bases and V 0 bases, and 6 bases lay outside the gene matches. CDR3 length equals 17 residues. CDR3 nucleotide sequence: TGCGCCAGCAGCCAAGATCCTCGACAGGGGACCTACAATGAGCAGTTCTTC. It specifies CASSQDPRQGTYNEQFF.

This clonotype showed up many times. The rearrangement joins TRBV7-2 to TRBJ2-5; TRBD1 might be the D (5 bases). Trimming cost V 4 bases and J 7 bases, with 13 bases left between them. The CDR3 runs 13 residues. Germline V CDR1 and CDR2: SGHTA, FQGNSA. For the CDR3, the DNA is TGTGCCAGCAGCTCCGACAGCTGGGGGACCCAGTACTTC. Translated: CASSSDSWGTQYF.

The rearrangement links TRBV20-1 to TRBJ1-1, with D perhaps TRBD1 (6 bases). CDR3 length equals 18 residues. Germline V CDR1 and CDR2: DFQATT, SNEGSKA (reference sequence). V was cut by 3 bases and J by 4 bases, with 27 bases left in between. CDR3 sequence (DNA): TGCAGTGCTAGGGTAGGCCTACTACAGGGATTCGGGGCCACTGAAGCTTTCTTT. Translating it yields CSARVGLLQGFGATEAFF.

The V call is TRBV6-6, the J call TRBJ2-3; D is unclear. The CDR3 is made up of 13 amino acids. Trimming took 7 bases from V and 4 from J, leaving 12 bases between them. Germline-derived CDR1 and CDR2 are MNHNY and SVGAGI (reference sequence). CDR3 amino acids: CASIGRPSDTQYF. CDR3 sequence (DNA): TGTGCCAGCATAGGTAGACCCTCAGATACGCAGTATTTT.

This clonotype was counted a few times. The chain employs TRBV6-2 or TRBV6-3 and TRBJ2-1; the match to TRBD2 covers 8 bases. The CDR3 runs 15 residues. The trim removed 0 bases at V and 5 bases at J, leaving 3 bases unmatched. Germline V gene data show CDR1 as MNHEY and CDR2 as SVGEGT. CDR3 amino acids: CASSYSRGGHNEQFF. The CDR3 nucleotides read TGTGCCAGCAGTTACTCACGGGGGGGGCACAATGAGCAGTTCTTC.

Remarks on this clonotype: This may come from a read error, since a much larger clone is one base off. This sequence joins TRBV28 and TRBJ2-3, with D unresolved. V lost 4 bases, J lost 4 bases, and 12 bases lay in between. The CDR3 extends over 14 amino acids. Germline-derived CDR1 and CDR2 are MDHEN and SYDVKM. The CDR3 reads CASSSDQIADTQYF. Written as DNA, the CDR3 is TGTGCCAGCAGTTCCGACCAAATCGCAGATACGCAGTATTTT. Filled out from reference TRBV28 and TRBJ2-3, the complete variable domain reads DVKVTQSSRYLVKRTGEKVFLECVQDMDHENMFWYRQDPGLGLRLIYFSYDVKMKEKGDIPEGYSVSREKKERFSLILESASTNQTSMYLCASSSDQIADTQYFGPGTRLTVL.

In the case of this clonotype: A clone one base away is much larger, so this may be a read error. V gene TRBV7-6 combines with J gene TRBJ2-5; the D gene could be TRBD1 or TRBD2 (5 bases each). The germline gives CDR1 SGHVS, CDR2 FNYEAQ. The CDR3 covers 15 residues. CDR3 in amino acids: CASSLRGTNQETRYF. CDR3 bases: TGTGCCAGCAGCTTAAGAGGGACCAACCAAGAGACCCGGTACTTC.

This clonotype was seen at least ten times. This sequence joins TRBV5-6 and TRBJ2-1; TRBD2 agrees at 14 bases. The CDR3 runs to 17 residues. Looked up from germline, CDR1 is SGHDT and CDR2 is YYEEEE. With 5 bases clipped from V and 6 bases from J, the junction kept 10 bases outside the gene matches. The CDR3 reads CASSFGTSGGIFNEQFF. The CDR3 nucleotides are TGTGCCAGCAGTTTCGGGACTAGCGGGGGTATTTTCAATGAGCAGTTCTTC.

The J gene is TRBJ2-1, the V gene TRBV5-1; possible D gene TRBD2, 6 bases. V was trimmed by 4 bases and J by 3 bases, leaving 14 bases between them. CDR1 and CDR2 (germline): SGHRS, YFSETQ. This CDR3 region has 15 residues. This CDR3 is CASSPDAGSYNEQFF. The CDR3, as DNA: TGCGCCAGCAGCCCGGACGCGGGGAGCTACAATGAGCAGTTCTTC.

The chain uses TRBV29-1 and TRBJ2-1; a weak D match, TRBD1 (5 bases). CDR1 and CDR2 (germline): SQVTM, ANQGSEA. The CDR3 loop spans 16 amino acids. Trimming took off 1 base at V and 0 bases at J, with 13 bases between the two ends. CDR3 amino acids: CSVEGSVTASYNEQFF. CDR3 coding DNA: TGCAGCGTTGAAGGGAGCGTGACAGCCTCCTACAATGAGCAGTTCTTC.

This clonotype was recorded at least ten times. This chain uses TRBV7-6 with TRBJ1-4; perhaps TRBD1 as D (5 bases). Germline V gene lookup returns CDR1 SGHVS and CDR2 FNYEAQ. The CDR3 is 15 amino acids. Between the trimmed V and J ends, which lost 1 base and 5 bases, there was a span of 11 bases. CDR3 DNA: TGTGCCAGCAGCTTAGTGCCAGGGCAAAATGAAAAACTGTTTTTT. It yields the protein CASSLVPGQNEKLFF.

The table lists this clonotype with many counts. The rearrangement links TRBV7-3 to TRBJ2-1; D possibly corresponds to TRBD1 (7 bases). Trimming stripped 6 bases from V and 2 bases from J, with 14 bases between. Germline loops: CDR1 SGHTA, CDR2 FQGTGA. There are 15 residues in the CDR3. CDR3 residues: CASRGAGGPYNEQFF. The CDR3 DNA reads TGTGCCAGCAGGGGCGCAGGGGGGCCCTACAATGAGCAGTTCTTC.

This clonotype was detected ten times or more. The chain employs TRBV7-9 and TRBJ2-7, with a possible D match to TRBD1 (6 bases). The CDR3 has 15 amino acids. Germline values: CDR1 SEHNR, CDR2 FQNEAQ (reference sequence). V dropped 5 bases and J dropped 2 bases, with 16 bases sitting between them. CDR3 amino acids: CASSPRNSGAYEQYV. CDR3 DNA: TGTGCCAGCAGCCCGCGAAATTCAGGGGCCTACGAGCAGTACGTC.

This clonotype was observed at least ten times. This rearrangement joins TRBV7-6 to TRBJ1-4; D gene uncertain. The CDR3 consists of 17 residues. Trimming took 1 base from V and 6 from J, leaving 18 bases between them. Germline V lookup: CDR1 SGHVS, CDR2 FNYEAQ. CDR3 residues: CASSLGPFAAGDEKLFF. The CDR3 DNA reads TGTGCCAGCAGCTTAGGCCCTTTTGCGGCGGGAGATGAAAAACTGTTTTTT.

The V gene is TRBV11-3, the J gene TRBJ2-2; no reliable D call. CDR3 length: 16 amino acids. Deletions cut 0 bases from V and 5 bases from J, with 13 bases between. Germline V gene data show CDR1 as SGHNT and CDR2 as YENEEA. The CDR3 spells CASSLDRPKGTGELFF. The DNA for the CDR3 is TGTGCCAGCAGCTTAGATAGGCCTAAAGGGACCGGGGAGCTGTTTTTT.

This clonotype was counted at least ten times. The chain is built from TRBV7-3 and TRBJ2-2, with 8 positions matching TRBD2. Germline values: CDR1 SGHTA, CDR2 FQGTGA. After removal of 3 bases from V and 8 bases from J, the junction contained 5 bases not matched to a gene. The length of the CDR3 is 14 residues. In DNA, the CDR3 is TGTGCCAGCAGCTTGCTCGGACTAGCAGGGGAGCTGTTTTTT. Translated, it gives CASSLLGLAGELFF. The whole variable domain, filled in from reference TRBV7-3 and TRBJ2-2, reads GAGVSQTPSNKVTEKGKYVELRCDPISGHTALYWYRQSLGQGPEFLIYFQGTGAADDSGLPNDRFFAVRPEGSVSTLKIQRTERGDSAVYLCASSLLGLAGELFFGEGSRLTVL.

This chain links TRBV29-1 with TRBJ1-2; no definite D call. The CDR3 extends over 13 amino acids. V lost 8 bases and J 0 bases, leaving 13 bases between the germline ends. Germline V lookup: CDR1 SQVTM, CDR2 ANQGSEA. CDR3 DNA sequence: TGCAGCATGAACCCCCCAGCTAACTATGGCTACACCTTC. Translating it yields CSMNPPANYGYTF. The full variable domain, its missing parts supplied by reference TRBV29-1 and TRBJ1-2, is SAVISQKPSRDICQRGTSLTIQCQVDSQVTMMFWYRQQPGQSLTLIATANQGSEATYESGFVIDKFPISRPNLTFSTLTVSNMSPEDSSIYLCSMNPPANYGYTFGSGTRLTVV.